These 21 T cell receptor beta chains originate from one sample sequenced in a study of vaccination and CD4 T cells after COVID-19. No cognate antigen is known for these TCRs. As for treatment: roughly 11-day PBMC culture with coronavirus spike peptide pools or control peptides (ViraFEST assay). Sequencing of cultured CD4+ T cell DNA used the Oncomine TCR Beta short-read assay. Via MiXCR, TCRdb re-called the PCR reads, giving one row per CDR3 protein. This sample carries about 29,000 distinct CDR3 sequences, around 60% of them seen once, and the ten largest clones take less than 20%. The sample here was CD4+ T cells from blood, cultured in vitro, taken after SARS-CoV-2 vaccination. These receptors were collected from a human donor who received a COVID-19 vaccine.

This chain uses TRBV2 with TRBJ2-3, with D perhaps TRBD1 (5 bases). V lost 7 bases and J lost 1, with 9 bases in between. In germline, CDR1 is SNHLY, CDR2 FYNNEI. CDR3 size: 13 residues. CDR3 residues: CASKRGRTDTQYF. CDR3 nucleotide sequence: TGTGCCAGCAAAAGGGGCCGCACAGATACGCAGTATTTT.

This chain connects TRBV20-1 to TRBJ1-5, with 9 bases identical to TRBD1. V gave up 6 bases and J gave up 5 bases; unmatched junction bases: 5. The CDR3 is 13 amino acids. CDR1 and CDR2 from the germline V gene are DFQATT and SNEGSKA (reference sequence). The CDR3 loop is CSAKDRGHQPQHF. The CDR3 nucleotides are TGCAGTGCGAAGGACAGGGGACATCAGCCCCAGCATTTT.

This clonotype was seen a few times. The chain uses TRBV7-8 and TRBJ1-3; D unclear. The germline gives CDR1 SGHVS, CDR2 FQNEAQ. This CDR3 comprises 13 residues. The V and J ends lost 5 bases and 2 bases respectively, with 7 bases between them. The CDR3 DNA reads as TGTGCCAGCAGCCAGGAGGCTGGAAACACCATATATTTT. This translates into CASSQEAGNTIYF.

This clonotype was detected a few times. The chain joins TRBV2 to TRBJ2-3; D ambiguous. The CDR3 consists of 16 residues. Germline V gene data show CDR1 as SNHLY and CDR2 as FYNNEI. V dropped 2 bases and J dropped 5 bases, with 17 bases sitting between them. CDR3 coding DNA: TGTGCCAGCAGTGAACGTAGTAGGCCGTCAAGAGATACGCAGTATTTT. Translated: CASSERSRPSRDTQYF. The full variable domain, completed using reference TRBV2 and TRBJ2-3, is EPEVTQTPSHQVTQMGQEVILRCVPISNHLYFYWYRQILGQKVEFLVSFYNNEISEKSEIFDDQFSVERPDGSNFTLKIRSTKLEDSAMYFCASSERSRPSRDTQYFGPGTRLTVL.

The genes are TRBV2 and TRBJ1-2; D perhaps matches TRBD1 (5 bases). Trimming shortened V by 5 bases and J by 4 bases, and 11 bases separated the two germline ends. Germline CDR1 reads SNHLY; CDR2 reads FYNNEI. There are 13 residues in the CDR3. CDR3 nucleotides: TGTGCCAGCAGTCGTCGGGACCGCTATGGCTACACCTTC. It codes for CASSRRDRYGYTF.

V is TRBV7-2 and J is TRBJ2-5; 9 bases fit TRBD2. The CDR3 is 14 amino acids. The trim removed 10 bases at V and 5 bases at J, leaving 11 bases unmatched. CDR1 is SGHTA, CDR2 FQGNSA, per germline. The CDR3 loop is CANALGLARETQYF. The CDR3 DNA follows: TGTGCCAACGCACTGGGACTAGCCCGGGAGACCCAGTACTTC.

The CDR3 is CSARSTARAMNTEAFF. In DNA form, the CDR3 reads TGCAGTGCTAGATCGACAGCCCGGGCCATGAACACTGAAGCTTTCTTT. The chain has TRBV20-1 and TRBJ1-1; perhaps TRBD1 as D (5 bases). Deletions cut 2 bases from V and 0 bases from J, with 16 bases between. The CDR3 contains 16 residues. CDR1 is DFQATT, CDR2 SNEGSKA, per germline (reference sequence).

This clonotype was found a few times. The chain has TRBV20-1 and TRBJ1-1; 7 bases are shared with TRBD1. The CDR3 is made up of 15 amino acids. Trimming removed 4 bases from V and 8 bases from J; junction bases left unmatched: 16. Germline lookup yields CDR1 DFQATT and CDR2 SNEGSKA (reference sequence). The CDR3 loop is CSATDRESGRGEAFF. The CDR3 region has the DNA TGCAGTGCTACTGACAGGGAATCGGGCCGCGGAGAAGCTTTCTTT.

This clonotype occurred a few times. This chain links TRBV18 with TRBJ1-5, with TRBD1 matching over 8 bases. Looked up from germline, CDR1 is KGHSH and CDR2 is LQKENI. The junction had 6 bases not matched to a gene; V was cut back by 5 bases and J by 0 bases. This CDR3 spans 16 amino acids. Here the CDR3 DNA reads TGTGCCAGCTCATCGGACAGGGATTATAGCAATCAGCCCCAGCATTTT. It specifies CASSSDRDYSNQPQHF.

V is TRBV30 and J is TRBJ2-1; TRBD2 is a possible D gene (5 bases). Germline lookup yields CDR1 GTSNPN and CDR2 SVGIG (reference sequence). The CDR3 length is 13 residues. The germline V and J ends were trimmed by 3 bases and 6 bases, with 12 bases remaining between them. CDR3 nucleotides: TGTGCCTGGAGGAGAAAGCGGTCCAATGAGCAGTTCTTC. Its translation is CAWRRKRSNEQFF. Using reference TRBV30 and TRBJ2-1 for the parts outside the CDR3, the full variable domain is SQTIHQWPATLVQPVGSPLSLECTVEGTSNPNLYWYRQAAGRGLQLLFYSVGIGQISSEVPQNLSASRPQDRQFILSSKKLLLSDSGFYLCAWRRKRSNEQFFGPGTRLTVL.

This clonotype was observed a few times. The chain uses TRBV20-1 and TRBJ2-1, with D tentatively TRBD1 or TRBD2 (5 bases each). The CDR3 consists of 16 residues. Germline V lookup: CDR1 DFQATT, CDR2 SNEGSKA (reference sequence). V shed 3 bases and J shed 4 bases, with 19 bases lying between them. Here the CDR3 DNA reads TGCAGTGCTAGTCTGGGGATACCCGGGGCGTACAATGAGCAGTTCTTC. Residues: CSASLGIPGAYNEQFF.

The V call is TRBV20-1, the J call TRBJ2-1; tentative D call: TRBD2 (5 bases). The length of the CDR3 is 13 residues. Germline CDR1 reads DFQATT; CDR2 reads SNEGSKA (reference sequence). V dropped 0 bases and J dropped 7 bases, with 10 bases sitting between them. The CDR3 bases are TGCAGTGCTAGAGATCGGAGGTTAAATGAGCAGTTCTTC. Its translation: CSARDRRLNEQFF.

This clonotype was seen only a few times. The chain joins TRBV20-1 to TRBJ1-5; D is uncertain. V lost 3 bases, J lost 0 bases, and 9 bases lay in between. The germline CDR1 and CDR2 sequences are DFQATT and SNEGSKA (reference sequence). The CDR3 sequence is 14 residues long. Here the CDR3 reads CSARAAYSNQPQHF. The CDR3 DNA reads as TGCAGTGCTAGGGCAGCATATAGCAATCAGCCCCAGCATTTT.

The rearrangement uses TRBV20-1 and TRBJ2-2; D perhaps matches TRBD2 (5 bases). CDR1 and CDR2 (germline): DFQATT, SNEGSKA (reference sequence). CDR3 length: 15 residues. The V gene lost 1 base and the J gene lost 0 bases, with 9 bases spanning the gap. The CDR3 DNA reads as TGCAGTGCTAGAGTCACCGGGACGAACACCGGGGAGCTGTTTTTT. Its protein product is CSARVTGTNTGELFF.

CDR3 protein: CASSPGISQETQYF. Written as DNA, the CDR3 is TGTGCCAGCAGTCCCGGGATTTCCCAAGAGACCCAGTACTTC. The rearrangement uses TRBV27 and TRBJ2-5; D perhaps matches TRBD2 (5 bases). V lost 5 bases to trimming and J lost 1 base, with 11 bases between them. CDR1 and CDR2 (germline): MNHEY, SMNVEV (reference sequence). The CDR3 runs 14 residues.

This clonotype appeared a few times. The chain joins TRBV7-2 to TRBJ2-3; D perhaps matches TRBD2 (7 bases). Trimming removed 1 base from V and 10 bases from J, with 18 bases in between. Germline V gives CDR1 SGHTA, CDR2 FQGNSA. The CDR3 sequence is 15 residues long. The CDR3 region is CASSLEAGARIAQYF. In nucleotides, the CDR3 is TGTGCCAGCAGCTTAGAGGCGGGGGCTCGTATCGCGCAGTATTTT.

The chain recombines TRBV5-4 with TRBJ2-3; maybe TRBD2 (6 bases). The CDR3 length is 16 residues. The V gene's germline CDR1 is SGHNT and CDR2 YYREEE (reference sequence). Trimming pared 5 bases from V and 0 bases from J, leaving 16 bases between. Written as DNA, the CDR3 is TGTGCCAGCAGGTCCGGGGGAGACCTTAGCACAGATACGCAGTATTTT. Translated, it gives CASRSGGDLSTDTQYF.

The chain recombines TRBV6-1 with TRBJ2-5; 12 bases match TRBD2. This CDR3 has 16 residues. With 5 bases clipped from V and 5 bases from J, the junction kept 9 bases outside the gene matches. CDR1 and CDR2 (germline): MNHNS, SASEGT. The CDR3 sequence: CASSRLAGGGLETQYF. CDR3 coding DNA: TGTGCCAGCAGTCGTCTAGCGGGGGGGGGCTTGGAGACCCAGTACTTC.

A single count supports this clonotype. The rearrangement joins TRBV20-1 to TRBJ2-3; TRBD1 aligns across 8 bases. J gave up 4 bases and V 2 bases, and 2 bases lay outside the gene matches. The CDR3 spans 13 residues. Per the germline V gene, CDR1 is DFQATT and CDR2 is SNEGSKA (reference sequence). CDR3 nucleotides: TGCAGTGCTAGAATGACAGGGGCAGATACGCAGTATTTT. Amino acids: CSARMTGADTQYF.

The V call is TRBV15, the J call TRBJ2-7; TRBD2 might be the D (6 bases). V was cut by 0 bases and J by 4 bases, with 16 bases left in between. Germline assignment: CDR1 LNHNV and CDR2 YYDKDF (reference sequence). This CDR3 comprises 16 residues. CDR3 sequence: CATSRDFGGGEYEQYF. The CDR3 DNA sequence: TGTGCCACCAGCAGAGATTTCGGGGGTGGCGAGTACGAGCAGTACTTC. The entire variable domain, with the rest obtained from reference TRBV15 and TRBJ2-7, is as follows: DAMVIQNPRYQVTQFGKPVTLSCSQTLNHNVMYWYQQKSSQAPKLLFHYYDKDFNNEADTPDNFQSRRPNTSFCFLDIRSPGLGDTAMYLCATSRDFGGGEYEQYFGPGTRLTVT.

The chain links TRBV15 to TRBJ2-1; D is unclear. Germline V lookup: CDR1 LNHNV, CDR2 YYDKDF (reference sequence). V lost 1 base, J lost 7 bases, and 20 bases lay in between. This CDR3 is 17 amino acids long. CDR3 sequence (DNA): TGTGCCACCAGCAGAGGTAGGCGTGGGAATTTACAGAATGAGCAGTTCTTC. Its translation is CATSRGRRGNLQNEQFF.